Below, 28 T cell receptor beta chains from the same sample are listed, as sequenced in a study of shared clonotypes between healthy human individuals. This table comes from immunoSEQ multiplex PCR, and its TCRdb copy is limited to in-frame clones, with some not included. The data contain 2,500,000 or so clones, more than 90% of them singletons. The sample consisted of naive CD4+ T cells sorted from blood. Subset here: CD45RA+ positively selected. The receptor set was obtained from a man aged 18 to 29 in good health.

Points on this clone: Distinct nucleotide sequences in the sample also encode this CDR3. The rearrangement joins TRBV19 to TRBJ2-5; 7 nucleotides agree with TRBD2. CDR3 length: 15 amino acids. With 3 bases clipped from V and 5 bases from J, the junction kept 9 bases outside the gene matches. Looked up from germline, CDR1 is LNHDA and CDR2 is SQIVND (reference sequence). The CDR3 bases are TGTGCCAGTAGTATTGGGTTAGCGGGCGGGGAGACCCAGTACTTC. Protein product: CASSIGLAGGETQYF. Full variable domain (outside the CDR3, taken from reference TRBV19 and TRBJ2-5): DGGITQSPKYLFRKEGQNVTLSCEQNLNHDAMYWYRQDPGQGLRLIYYSQIVNDFQKGDIAEGYSVSREKKESFPLTVTSAQKNPTAFYLCASSIGLAGGETQYFGPGTRLLVL.

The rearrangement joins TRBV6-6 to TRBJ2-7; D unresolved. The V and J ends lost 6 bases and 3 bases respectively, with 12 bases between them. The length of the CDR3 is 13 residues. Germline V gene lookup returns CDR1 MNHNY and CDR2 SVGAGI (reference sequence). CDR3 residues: CASRPSAIYEQYF. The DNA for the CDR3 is TGTGCCAGCAGGCCTTCAGCGATCTACGAGCAGTACTTC.

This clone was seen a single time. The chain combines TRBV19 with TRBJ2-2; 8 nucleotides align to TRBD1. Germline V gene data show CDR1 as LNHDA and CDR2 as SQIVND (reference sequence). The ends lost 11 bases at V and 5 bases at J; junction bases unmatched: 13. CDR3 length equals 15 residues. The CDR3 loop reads CAVSKQGVGTGELFF. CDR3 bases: TGTGCCGTTTCCAAACAGGGGGTTGGGACCGGGGAGCTGTTTTTT.

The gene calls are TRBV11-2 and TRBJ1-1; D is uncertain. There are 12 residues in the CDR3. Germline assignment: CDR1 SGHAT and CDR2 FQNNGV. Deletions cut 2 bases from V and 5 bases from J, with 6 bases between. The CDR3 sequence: CASSLTGTEAFF. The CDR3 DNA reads TGTGCCAGCAGCTTAACGGGGACTGAAGCTTTCTTT. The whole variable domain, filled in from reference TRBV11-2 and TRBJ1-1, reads EAGVAQSPRYKIIEKRQSVAFWCNPISGHATLYWYQQILGQGPKLLIQFQNNGVVDDSQLPKDRFSAERLKGVDSTLKIQPAKLEDSAVYLCASSLTGTEAFFGQGTRLTVV.

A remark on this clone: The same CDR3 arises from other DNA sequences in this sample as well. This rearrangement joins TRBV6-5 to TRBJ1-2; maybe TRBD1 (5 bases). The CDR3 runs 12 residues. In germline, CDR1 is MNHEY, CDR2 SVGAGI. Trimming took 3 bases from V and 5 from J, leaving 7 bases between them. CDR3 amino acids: CASSYSGYGYTF. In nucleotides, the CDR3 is TGTGCCAGCAGTTATTCAGGGTATGGCTACACCTTC.

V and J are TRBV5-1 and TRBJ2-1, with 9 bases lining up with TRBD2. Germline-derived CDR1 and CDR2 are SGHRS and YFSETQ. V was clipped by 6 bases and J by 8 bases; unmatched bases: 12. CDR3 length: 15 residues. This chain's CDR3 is CASMFSTSGNYEQFF. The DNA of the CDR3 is TGCGCCAGCATGTTTTCGACTAGCGGTAATTATGAGCAGTTCTTC. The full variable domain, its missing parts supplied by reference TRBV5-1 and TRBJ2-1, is KAGVTQTPRYLIKTRGQQVTLSCSPISGHRSVSWYQQTPGQGLQFLFEYFSETQRNKGNFPGRFSGRQFSNSRSEMNVSTLELGDSALYLCASMFSTSGNYEQFFGPGTRLTVL.

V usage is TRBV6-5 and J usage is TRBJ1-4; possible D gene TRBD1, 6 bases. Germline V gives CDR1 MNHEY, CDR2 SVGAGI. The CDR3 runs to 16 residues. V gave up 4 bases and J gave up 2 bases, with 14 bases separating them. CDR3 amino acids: CASSSQQGLTNEKLFF. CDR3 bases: TGTGCCAGCAGTTCTCAACAGGGTTTGACTAATGAAAAACTGTTTTTT.

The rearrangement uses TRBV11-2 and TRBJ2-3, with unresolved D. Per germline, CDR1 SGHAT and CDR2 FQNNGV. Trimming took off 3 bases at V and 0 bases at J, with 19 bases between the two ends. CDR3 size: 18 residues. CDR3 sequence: CASSFGQPLVPSTDTQYF. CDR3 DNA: TGTGCCAGCAGCTTCGGCCAGCCTTTGGTCCCTAGCACAGATACGCAGTATTTT.

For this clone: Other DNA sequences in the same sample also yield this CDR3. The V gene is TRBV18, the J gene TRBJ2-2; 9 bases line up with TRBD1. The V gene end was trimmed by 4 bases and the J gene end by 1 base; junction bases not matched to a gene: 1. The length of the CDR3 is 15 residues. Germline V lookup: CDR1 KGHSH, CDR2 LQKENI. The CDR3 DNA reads TGTGCCAGCTCACTGGGACAGGGGAACACCGGGGAGCTGTTTTTT. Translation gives CASSLGQGNTGELFF.

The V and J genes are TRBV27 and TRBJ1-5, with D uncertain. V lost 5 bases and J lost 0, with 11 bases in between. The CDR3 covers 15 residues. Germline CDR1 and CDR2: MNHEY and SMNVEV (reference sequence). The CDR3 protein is CASSPIEPSNQPQHF. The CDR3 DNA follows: TGTGCCAGCAGTCCGATCGAGCCTAGCAATCAGCCCCAGCATTTT.

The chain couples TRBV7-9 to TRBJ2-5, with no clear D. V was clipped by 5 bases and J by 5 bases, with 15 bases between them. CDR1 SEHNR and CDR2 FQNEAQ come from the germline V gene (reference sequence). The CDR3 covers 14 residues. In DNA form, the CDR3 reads TGTGCCAGCAGCAATACTACACCCCACGAGACCCAGTACTTC. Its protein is CASSNTTPHETQYF.

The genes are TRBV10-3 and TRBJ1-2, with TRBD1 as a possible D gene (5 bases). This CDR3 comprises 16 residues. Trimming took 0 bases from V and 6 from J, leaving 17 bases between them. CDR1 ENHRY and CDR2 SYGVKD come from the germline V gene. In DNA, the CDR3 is TGTGCCATCAGTGAGTCTGTGGTAAGGGGCGCGAATGGCTACACCTTC. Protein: CAISESVVRGANGYTF.

The CDR3 loop reads CASSLGDRVIVDAGELFF. The CDR3 nucleotides read TGTGCCAGCAGCTTAGGGGACAGGGTTATTGTGGATGCCGGGGAGCTGTTTTTT. The rearrangement links TRBV11-2 to TRBJ2-2; 9 nucleotides agree with TRBD1. The J segment lost 6 bases and the V segment lost 1 base, leaving 12 bases of the junction unmatched. Germline V gene lookup returns CDR1 SGHAT and CDR2 FQNNGV. The CDR3 is made up of 18 amino acids.

The CDR3 loop reads CASSTGIVYGYTF. CDR3 coding DNA: TGTGCCAGTTCCACGGGGATAGTTTATGGCTACACCTTC. This chain uses TRBV25-1 with TRBJ1-2; no firm D call. V dropped 9 bases and J dropped 5 bases, with 16 bases sitting between them. The germline V gene encodes CDR1 MGHDK and CDR2 SYGVNS. CDR3 length equals 13 residues.

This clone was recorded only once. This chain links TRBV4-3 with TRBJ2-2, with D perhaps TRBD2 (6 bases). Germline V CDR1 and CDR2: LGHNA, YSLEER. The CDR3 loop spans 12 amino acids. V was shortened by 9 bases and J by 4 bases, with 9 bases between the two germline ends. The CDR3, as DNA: TGCGCCAGTAGCGGAATCACCGGGGAGCTGTTTTTT. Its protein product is CASSGITGELFF.

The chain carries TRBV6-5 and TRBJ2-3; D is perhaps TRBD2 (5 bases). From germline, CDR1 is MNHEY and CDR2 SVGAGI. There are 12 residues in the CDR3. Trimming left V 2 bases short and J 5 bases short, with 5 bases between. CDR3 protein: CASSYEGDTQYF. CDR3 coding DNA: TGTGCCAGCAGTTACGAGGGAGATACGCAGTATTTT.

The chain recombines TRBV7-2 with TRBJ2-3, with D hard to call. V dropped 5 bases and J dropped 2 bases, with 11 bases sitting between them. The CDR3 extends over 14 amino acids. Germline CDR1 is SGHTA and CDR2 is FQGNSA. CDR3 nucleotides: TGTGCCAGCAGCCGCACAAGACTCACAGATACGCAGTATTTT. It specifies CASSRTRLTDTQYF.

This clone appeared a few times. The DNA of the CDR3 is TGTGCCAGCAGCTTATATCCGCCCCCCCAGCGGGGGGTAAACAATGAGCAGTTCTTC. As protein: CASSLYPPPQRGVNNEQFF. This sequence joins TRBV13 and TRBJ2-1; TRBD2 agrees at 9 bases. Germline-derived CDR1 and CDR2 are PRHDT and FYEKMQ (reference sequence). The V gene end was trimmed by 2 bases and the J gene end by 5 bases; junction bases not matched to a gene: 16. There are 19 residues in the CDR3.

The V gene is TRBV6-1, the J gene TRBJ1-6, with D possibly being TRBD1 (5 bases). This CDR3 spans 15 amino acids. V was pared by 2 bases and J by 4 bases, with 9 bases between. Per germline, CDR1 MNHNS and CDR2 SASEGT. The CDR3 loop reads CASSELTGYNSPLHF. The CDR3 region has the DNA TGTGCCAGCAGTGAACTAACAGGATATAATTCACCCCTCCACTTT.

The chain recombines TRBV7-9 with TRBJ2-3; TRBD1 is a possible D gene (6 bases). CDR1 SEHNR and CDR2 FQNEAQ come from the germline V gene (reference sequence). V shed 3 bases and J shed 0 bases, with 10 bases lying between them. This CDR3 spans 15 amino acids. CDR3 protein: CASSLDRFSTDTQYF. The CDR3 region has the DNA TGTGCCAGCAGCTTGGACAGATTTAGCACAGATACGCAGTATTTT.

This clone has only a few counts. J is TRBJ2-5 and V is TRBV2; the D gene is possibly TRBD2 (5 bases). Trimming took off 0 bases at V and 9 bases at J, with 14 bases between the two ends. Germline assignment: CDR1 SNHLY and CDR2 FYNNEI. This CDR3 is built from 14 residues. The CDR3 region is CASSEARAAEAQYF. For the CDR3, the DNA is TGTGCCAGCAGTGAAGCTAGGGCGGCGGAGGCCCAGTACTTC. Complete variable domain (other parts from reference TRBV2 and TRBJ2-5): EPEVTQTPSHQVTQMGQEVILRCVPISNHLYFYWYRQILGQKVEFLVSFYNNEISEKSEIFDDQFSVERPDGSNFTLKIRSTKLEDSAMYFCASSEARAAEAQYFGPGTRLLVL.

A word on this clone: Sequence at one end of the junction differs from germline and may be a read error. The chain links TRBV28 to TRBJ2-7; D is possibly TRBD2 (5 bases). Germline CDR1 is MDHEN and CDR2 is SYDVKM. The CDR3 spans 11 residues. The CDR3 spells CACSGSYEQYF. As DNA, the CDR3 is TGTGCCTGCAGCGGATCCTACGAGCAGTACTTC. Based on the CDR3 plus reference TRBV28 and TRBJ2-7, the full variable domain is DVKVTQSSRYLVKRTGEKVFLECVQDMDHENMFWYRQDPGLGLRLIYFSYDVKMKEKGDIPEGYSVSREKKERFSLILESASTNQTSMYLCACSGSYEQYFGPGTRLTVT.

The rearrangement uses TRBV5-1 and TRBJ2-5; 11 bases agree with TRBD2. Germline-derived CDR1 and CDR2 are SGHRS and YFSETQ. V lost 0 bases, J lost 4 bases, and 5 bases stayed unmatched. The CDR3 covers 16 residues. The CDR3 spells CASSLVTSGAGETQYF. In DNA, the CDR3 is TGCGCCAGCAGCTTGGTGACTAGCGGGGCAGGAGAGACCCAGTACTTC.

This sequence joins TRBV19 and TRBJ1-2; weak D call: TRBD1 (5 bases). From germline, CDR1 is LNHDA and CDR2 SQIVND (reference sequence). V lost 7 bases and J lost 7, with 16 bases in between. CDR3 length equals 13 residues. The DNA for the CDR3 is TGTGCCAGTACCAGGGACCGCCGGGGTGGCTACACCTTC. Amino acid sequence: CASTRDRRGGYTF.

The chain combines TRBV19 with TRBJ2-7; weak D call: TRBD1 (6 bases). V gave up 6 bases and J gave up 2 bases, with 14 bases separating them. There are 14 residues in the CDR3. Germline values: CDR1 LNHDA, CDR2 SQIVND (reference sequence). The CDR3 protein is CASRADRTPYEQYF. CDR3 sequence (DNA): TGTGCCAGTAGAGCGGACAGAACTCCCTACGAGCAGTACTTC.

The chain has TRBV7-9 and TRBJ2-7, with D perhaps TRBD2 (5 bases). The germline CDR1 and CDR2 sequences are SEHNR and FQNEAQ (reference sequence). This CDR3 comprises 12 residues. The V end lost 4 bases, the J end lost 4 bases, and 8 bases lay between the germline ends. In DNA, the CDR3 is TGTGCCAGCAGCTCGGACTGGTACGAGCAGTACTTC. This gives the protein CASSSDWYEQYF.

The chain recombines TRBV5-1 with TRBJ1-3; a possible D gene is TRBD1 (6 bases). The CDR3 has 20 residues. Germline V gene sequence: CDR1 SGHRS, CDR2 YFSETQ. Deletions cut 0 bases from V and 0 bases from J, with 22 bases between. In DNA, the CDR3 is TGCGCCAGCAGCTTGGCCGGGACACCCGCTTACTTTAGCTCTGGAAACACCATATATTTT. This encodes CASSLAGTPAYFSSGNTIYF.

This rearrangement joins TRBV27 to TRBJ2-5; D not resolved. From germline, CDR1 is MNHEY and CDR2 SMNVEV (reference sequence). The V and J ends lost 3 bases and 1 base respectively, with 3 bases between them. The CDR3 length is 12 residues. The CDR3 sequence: CASSLTQETQYF. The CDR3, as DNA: TGTGCCAGCAGTTTGACCCAAGAGACCCAGTACTTC.